The 21 T cell receptor beta chains reported below all come from one sample, sequenced in a study of blood T cell repertoires in COVID-19. The protocol was immunoSEQ multiplex PCR, while the TCRdb copy is restricted to in-frame clones and leaves out a portion. The table includes fewer than 400,000 clones, around nine tenths detected once. Material for sequencing was PBMCs or T cells enriched from blood (not recorded which). These receptors were taken from a woman aged 50 to 60 who had recovered from COVID-19.

This chain connects TRBV9 to TRBJ1-1; 7 nucleotides align to TRBD1. In germline, CDR1 is SGDLS, CDR2 YYNGEE. The V segment lost 1 base and the J segment 4 bases; nucleotides outside the gene matches: 7. There are 15 residues in the CDR3. The CDR3 nucleotides are TGTGCCAGCAGCGTAACAGGACAGGTCGGCACTGAAGCTTTCTTT. It encodes CASSVTGQVGTEAFF.

This chain's CDR3 is CASSQGPFVDNEQFF. For the CDR3, the DNA is TGCGCCAGCAGCCAAGGGCCCTTCGTCGACAATGAGCAGTTCTTC. The chain joins TRBV4-1 to TRBJ2-1, with unresolved D. The V end lost 1 base, the J end lost 5 bases, and 12 bases lay between the germline ends. CDR3 length: 15 amino acids. Germline assignment: CDR1 MGHRA and CDR2 YSYEKL.

The chain combines TRBV5-1 with TRBJ1-4, with 7 bases that match TRBD1. The CDR3 is 17 amino acids. The junction had 15 bases not matched to a gene; V was cut back by 2 bases and J by 8 bases. CDR1 SGHRS and CDR2 YFSETQ come from the germline V gene. CDR3 sequence reads: CASSLNDRAQSLEKLFF. CDR3 nucleotides: TGCGCCAGCAGCTTAAACGACAGGGCGCAATCCCTAGAAAAACTGTTTTTT.

The CDR3, as DNA: TGTGCCAGCAGCCTGAGCACAGATACGCAGTATTTT. Translation gives CASSLSTDTQYF. The chain combines TRBV5-4 with TRBJ2-3; the D is unclear. The V end was cut by 4 bases, the J end by 0 bases, with 3 bases between. The CDR3 runs 12 residues. Germline-derived CDR1 and CDR2 are SGHNT and YYREEE (reference sequence).

The chain couples TRBV27 to TRBJ2-7, with D possibly being TRBD2 (7 bases). Trimming left V 11 bases short and J 3 bases short, with 14 bases between. The CDR3 loop spans 12 amino acids. Per the germline V gene, CDR1 is MNHEY and CDR2 is SMNVEV (reference sequence). CDR3 sequence (DNA): TGTGCCGCCGGCGGGGGCTACTACGAGCAGTACTTC. Amino acid sequence: CAAGGGYYEQYF.

The rearrangement links TRBV19 to TRBJ1-2; TRBD1 aligns across 10 bases. Germline loops: CDR1 LNHDA, CDR2 SQIVND (reference sequence). The CDR3 is 13 residues long. The junction had 3 bases not matched to a gene; V was cut back by 5 bases and J by 6 bases. The CDR3 nucleotides are TGTGCCAGTAGTTCGACAGGGGGCGATGGCTACACCTTC. Its translation: CASSSTGGDGYTF.

This chain connects TRBV11-2 to TRBJ2-5; tentative D call: TRBD1 (5 bases). V lost 0 bases, J lost 5 bases, and 13 bases lay in between. CDR3 size: 15 residues. Germline CDR1 and CDR2: SGHAT and FQNNGV. In DNA form, the CDR3 reads TGTGCCAGCAGCTTAGATGGACCAGGGCGGGAGACCCAGTACTTC. Its protein is CASSLDGPGRETQYF.

As to this clone: Other DNA sequences from this sample encode an identical CDR3 as well. The V call is TRBV18, the J call TRBJ1-1; D ambiguous. Between the trimmed V and J ends, which lost 2 bases and 0 bases, there was a span of 4 bases. The CDR3 consists of 13 residues. Germline CDR1 and CDR2: KGHSH and LQKENI. CDR3: CASSPTMNTEAFF. The CDR3, as DNA: TGTGCCAGCTCACCAACTATGAACACTGAAGCTTTCTTT.

This chain joins TRBV30 and TRBJ1-1; 8 positions match TRBD1. The V gene's germline CDR1 is GTSNPN and CDR2 SVGIG (reference sequence). The CDR3 runs 15 residues. V lost 4 bases, J lost 3 bases, and 10 bases stayed unmatched. The CDR3 sequence: CAWNYPGQGHTEAFF. The CDR3, as DNA: TGTGCCTGGAACTACCCCGGACAGGGACACACTGAAGCTTTCTTT. The complete variable domain, with remaining parts taken from reference TRBV30 and TRBJ1-1, reads SQTIHQWPATLVQPVGSPLSLECTVEGTSNPNLYWYRQAAGRGLQLLFYSVGIGQISSEVPQNLSASRPQDRQFILSSKKLLLSDSGFYLCAWNYPGQGHTEAFFGQGTRLTVV.

The chain joins TRBV7-9 to TRBJ2-6; weak D call: TRBD1 (5 bases). Germline lookup yields CDR1 SEHNR and CDR2 FQNEAQ (reference sequence). The CDR3 consists of 17 residues. Trimming stripped 5 bases from V and 3 bases from J, with 17 bases between. The CDR3 reads CASSPKPGHNGANVLTF. CDR3 coding DNA: TGTGCCAGCAGCCCAAAGCCTGGACACAATGGGGCCAACGTCCTGACTTTC.

The chain employs TRBV7-9 and TRBJ1-4, with D unresolved. Germline values: CDR1 SEHNR, CDR2 FQNEAQ (reference sequence). The CDR3 extends over 17 amino acids. V lost 1 base, J lost 8 bases, and 20 bases lay in between. DNA of the CDR3: TGTGCCAGCAGCTTAGGTGGTCTAGCGGGGATCGGAGAAAAACTGTTTTTT. Encoded protein: CASSLGGLAGIGEKLFF. The complete variable domain, with remaining parts taken from reference TRBV7-9 and TRBJ1-4, reads DTGVSQNPRHKITKRGQNVTFRCDPISEHNRLYWYRQTLGQGPEFLTYFQNEAQLEKSRLLSDRFSAERPKGSFSTLEIQRTEQGDSAMYLCASSLGGLAGIGEKLFFGSGTQLSVL.

Of note for this clone: Other nucleotide sequences from this sample produce the same CDR3. The gene calls are TRBV3-1 (or the pseudogene TRBV3-2) and TRBJ2-1; 8 bases are a match to TRBD2. V was clipped by 2 bases and J by 0 bases; unmatched bases: 3. Looked up from germline, CDR1 is LGHDT and CDR2 is YNNKEL (reference sequence). There are 16 residues in the CDR3. The CDR3 sequence: CASSQLAGLSYNEQFF. CDR3 nucleotide sequence: TGTGCCAGCAGCCAATTAGCGGGGCTCTCCTACAATGAGCAGTTCTTC.

The V call is TRBV9, the J call TRBJ1-6, with 9 nucleotides matching TRBD1. The CDR3 totals 19 residues. The V segment lost 4 bases and the J segment 4 bases; nucleotides outside the gene matches: 15. CDR1 is SGDLS, CDR2 YYNGEE, per germline. CDR3 protein: CASSTREDRGEYYNSPLHF. The DNA of the CDR3 is TGTGCCAGCAGCACCAGAGAGGACAGGGGTGAATATTATAATTCACCCCTCCACTTT.

The chain links TRBV6-2 or TRBV6-3 to TRBJ1-1; maybe TRBD1 (5 bases). The germline V gene encodes CDR1 MNHEY and CDR2 SVGEGT. The ends were cut back, 6 bases at V and 4 bases at J, with 15 bases in the middle. This CDR3 is 14 amino acids long. Here the CDR3 reads CASSSRGGSTEAFF. CDR3 DNA sequence: TGTGCCAGCAGCTCACGGGGGGGATCCACTGAAGCTTTCTTT.

The J gene is TRBJ1-4, the V gene TRBV4-1, with 10 bases matching TRBD1. The CDR3 has 17 residues. Trimming at V came to 3 bases and at J to 5 bases, leaving 9 bases not matched to a gene. Germline V lookup: CDR1 MGHRA, CDR2 YSYEKL. CDR3 DNA sequence: TGCGCCAGCAGCCAGGGACAGGGGATCTCTGGGAATGAAAAACTGTTTTTT. Translated, it gives CASSQGQGISGNEKLFF.

V and J are TRBV30 and TRBJ2-3; TRBD2 matches at 15 bases. The CDR3 length is 15 residues. The J segment lost 1 base and the V segment lost 7 bases, leaving 3 bases of the junction unmatched. Germline V CDR1 and CDR2: GTSNPN, SVGIG (reference sequence). In DNA, the CDR3 is TGTGCCTTGGGACTAGCGGGGGGTGGCACAGATACGCAGTATTTT. This gives the protein CALGLAGGGTDTQYF.

The chain uses TRBV5-8 and TRBJ1-5, with D tentatively TRBD1 (5 bases). Germline values: CDR1 SGHTS, CDR2 YDEGEE. CDR3 length equals 13 residues. Trimming pared 4 bases from V and 4 bases from J, leaving 9 bases between. CDR3 sequence: CASSPGLNQPQHF. CDR3 bases: TGTGCCAGCAGCCCGGGACTAAATCAGCCCCAGCATTTT.

This clone was recorded only once. The chain has TRBV7-6 and TRBJ2-7; TRBD1 is a possible D gene (5 bases). V lost 0 bases, J lost 5 bases, and 11 bases lay in between. This CDR3 is built from 14 residues. Germline CDR1 reads SGHVS; CDR2 reads FNYEAQ. The CDR3 sequence: CASSLAYRRDEQYF. CDR3 coding DNA: TGTGCCAGCAGCTTAGCGTATCGCAGGGACGAGCAGTACTTC.

The gene calls are TRBV28 and TRBJ1-1; 8 bases align to TRBD1. CDR3 length: 15 amino acids. With 5 bases clipped from V and 1 base from J, the junction kept 6 bases outside the gene matches. Germline V gene data show CDR1 as MDHEN and CDR2 as SYDVKM. The CDR3 here is CASSIRDRRNTEAFF. The CDR3 DNA reads as TGTGCCAGCAGTATACGGGACAGGAGGAACACTGAAGCTTTCTTT. Based on the CDR3 plus reference TRBV28 and TRBJ1-1, the full variable domain is DVKVTQSSRYLVKRTGEKVFLECVQDMDHENMFWYRQDPGLGLRLIYFSYDVKMKEKGDIPEGYSVSREKKERFSLILESASTNQTSMYLCASSIRDRRNTEAFFGQGTRLTVV.

This rearrangement joins TRBV28 to TRBJ2-2, with D perhaps matching TRBD2 (5 bases). The CDR3 extends over 11 amino acids. V was shortened by 7 bases and J by 9 bases, with 9 bases between the two germline ends. The germline V gene encodes CDR1 MDHEN and CDR2 SYDVKM. CDR3 residues: CASIGERELFF. DNA for the CDR3: TGTGCCAGCATCGGGGAGAGGGAGCTGTTTTTT.

The CDR3 loop is CASSVTGQYSTDEQFF. In DNA form, the CDR3 reads TGTGCCAGCAGCGTGACGGGACAGTACTCTACGGATGAGCAGTTCTTC. V usage is TRBV7-9 and J usage is TRBJ2-1, with 7 bases fitting TRBD1. The CDR3 is 16 residues long. Per the germline V gene, CDR1 is SEHNR and CDR2 is FQNEAQ (reference sequence). Losses at the gene ends were 5 bases for V and 8 bases for J; bases not matched to a gene: 15.